The T cell receptor beta chain under discussion was sequenced for a study of blood T cell repertoires in COVID-19 (dated by TCRdb to about 2020). At the level of the whole study: Samples from collaborators originated in the United States, Italy and Spain and spanned both the acute and convalescent phases of COVID-19. Samples came from the ongoing ImmuneRACE study (first 160 participants) plus 1,254 subjects from 6 global collaborators. Deeply sampled blood TCRbeta repertoires from subjects exposed to, actively infected with, or recovered from COVID-19 were included in the dataset. A freely available public database, intended as a resource for researchers studying the immune response to SARS-CoV-2, is where the repertoires were released. Where available, HLA class I and class II types were taken from metadata supplied by the sample provider and were not determined by assay-based typing. A de-identified subject ID, COVID-19 status, age in years and sex were almost always included in the sample metadata. The prospective study material was composed of cDNA or gDNA derived from T cells, B-cell-depleted T cells, or PBMCs.

The immunoSEQ Assay, a bias-controlled multiplex PCR, was used to amplify TCRbeta CDR3 regions from genomic DNA. The authors processed their data as follows. Nucleated cell counts per sample were estimated from amplification of reference gene primers within the assay. To quantify the absolute abundance of each unique TCRbeta CDR3 rearrangement, sequence reads were collapsed and filtered. For each sample, productive Simpson clonality was calculated as the square root of Simpson's diversity index over productive rearrangements. This immuneACCESS table, as held by TCRdb, lists in-frame sequences with V and J called but not all clones. Of the missing ones, under half trace to an unresolved V gene in checked studies; the others have no known cause. The DNA gave D and trimming, while V, J and clone size come from that table. The sample has about 260,000 clones on record, around 87% of them singletons. Around 2.5% of the sample is taken by the ten largest.

Comment on this clone: The antigen this receptor binds is unknown. Base-call qualities are not available, and no considerably larger clone is one nucleotide away.

CDR1 MNHEY and CDR2 SVGAGI are derived from the germline V gene. From cysteine to phenylalanine, the CDR3 is 11 amino acids long. CDR3 DNA only is kept here, 33 bases in frame from base 1. At the junction V is shortened by 5 bases and J by 6 bases, with 8 bases in between. Study-wide conclusions, independent of this receptor: The quantity of clinical and demographic metadata differed by source and by participant and was supplied without curation.

Collaborating institutions collected whole blood in K2EDTA tubes following their own protocols. Collaborator samples were shipped for TCRbeta analysis as frozen whole blood, isolated PBMCs, or DNA extracted from either sample type. The sequencing input was peripheral blood. The rearranged segments are TRBV6-5 and TRBJ2-7; the D gene remains uncertain. This TCR derives from a woman in her fifties or sixties with acute or convalescent COVID-19. The CDR3 region reads CASSRTGEQYF. The nucleotide sequence is TGTGCCAGCAGTCGTACCGGCGAGCAGTACTTC.